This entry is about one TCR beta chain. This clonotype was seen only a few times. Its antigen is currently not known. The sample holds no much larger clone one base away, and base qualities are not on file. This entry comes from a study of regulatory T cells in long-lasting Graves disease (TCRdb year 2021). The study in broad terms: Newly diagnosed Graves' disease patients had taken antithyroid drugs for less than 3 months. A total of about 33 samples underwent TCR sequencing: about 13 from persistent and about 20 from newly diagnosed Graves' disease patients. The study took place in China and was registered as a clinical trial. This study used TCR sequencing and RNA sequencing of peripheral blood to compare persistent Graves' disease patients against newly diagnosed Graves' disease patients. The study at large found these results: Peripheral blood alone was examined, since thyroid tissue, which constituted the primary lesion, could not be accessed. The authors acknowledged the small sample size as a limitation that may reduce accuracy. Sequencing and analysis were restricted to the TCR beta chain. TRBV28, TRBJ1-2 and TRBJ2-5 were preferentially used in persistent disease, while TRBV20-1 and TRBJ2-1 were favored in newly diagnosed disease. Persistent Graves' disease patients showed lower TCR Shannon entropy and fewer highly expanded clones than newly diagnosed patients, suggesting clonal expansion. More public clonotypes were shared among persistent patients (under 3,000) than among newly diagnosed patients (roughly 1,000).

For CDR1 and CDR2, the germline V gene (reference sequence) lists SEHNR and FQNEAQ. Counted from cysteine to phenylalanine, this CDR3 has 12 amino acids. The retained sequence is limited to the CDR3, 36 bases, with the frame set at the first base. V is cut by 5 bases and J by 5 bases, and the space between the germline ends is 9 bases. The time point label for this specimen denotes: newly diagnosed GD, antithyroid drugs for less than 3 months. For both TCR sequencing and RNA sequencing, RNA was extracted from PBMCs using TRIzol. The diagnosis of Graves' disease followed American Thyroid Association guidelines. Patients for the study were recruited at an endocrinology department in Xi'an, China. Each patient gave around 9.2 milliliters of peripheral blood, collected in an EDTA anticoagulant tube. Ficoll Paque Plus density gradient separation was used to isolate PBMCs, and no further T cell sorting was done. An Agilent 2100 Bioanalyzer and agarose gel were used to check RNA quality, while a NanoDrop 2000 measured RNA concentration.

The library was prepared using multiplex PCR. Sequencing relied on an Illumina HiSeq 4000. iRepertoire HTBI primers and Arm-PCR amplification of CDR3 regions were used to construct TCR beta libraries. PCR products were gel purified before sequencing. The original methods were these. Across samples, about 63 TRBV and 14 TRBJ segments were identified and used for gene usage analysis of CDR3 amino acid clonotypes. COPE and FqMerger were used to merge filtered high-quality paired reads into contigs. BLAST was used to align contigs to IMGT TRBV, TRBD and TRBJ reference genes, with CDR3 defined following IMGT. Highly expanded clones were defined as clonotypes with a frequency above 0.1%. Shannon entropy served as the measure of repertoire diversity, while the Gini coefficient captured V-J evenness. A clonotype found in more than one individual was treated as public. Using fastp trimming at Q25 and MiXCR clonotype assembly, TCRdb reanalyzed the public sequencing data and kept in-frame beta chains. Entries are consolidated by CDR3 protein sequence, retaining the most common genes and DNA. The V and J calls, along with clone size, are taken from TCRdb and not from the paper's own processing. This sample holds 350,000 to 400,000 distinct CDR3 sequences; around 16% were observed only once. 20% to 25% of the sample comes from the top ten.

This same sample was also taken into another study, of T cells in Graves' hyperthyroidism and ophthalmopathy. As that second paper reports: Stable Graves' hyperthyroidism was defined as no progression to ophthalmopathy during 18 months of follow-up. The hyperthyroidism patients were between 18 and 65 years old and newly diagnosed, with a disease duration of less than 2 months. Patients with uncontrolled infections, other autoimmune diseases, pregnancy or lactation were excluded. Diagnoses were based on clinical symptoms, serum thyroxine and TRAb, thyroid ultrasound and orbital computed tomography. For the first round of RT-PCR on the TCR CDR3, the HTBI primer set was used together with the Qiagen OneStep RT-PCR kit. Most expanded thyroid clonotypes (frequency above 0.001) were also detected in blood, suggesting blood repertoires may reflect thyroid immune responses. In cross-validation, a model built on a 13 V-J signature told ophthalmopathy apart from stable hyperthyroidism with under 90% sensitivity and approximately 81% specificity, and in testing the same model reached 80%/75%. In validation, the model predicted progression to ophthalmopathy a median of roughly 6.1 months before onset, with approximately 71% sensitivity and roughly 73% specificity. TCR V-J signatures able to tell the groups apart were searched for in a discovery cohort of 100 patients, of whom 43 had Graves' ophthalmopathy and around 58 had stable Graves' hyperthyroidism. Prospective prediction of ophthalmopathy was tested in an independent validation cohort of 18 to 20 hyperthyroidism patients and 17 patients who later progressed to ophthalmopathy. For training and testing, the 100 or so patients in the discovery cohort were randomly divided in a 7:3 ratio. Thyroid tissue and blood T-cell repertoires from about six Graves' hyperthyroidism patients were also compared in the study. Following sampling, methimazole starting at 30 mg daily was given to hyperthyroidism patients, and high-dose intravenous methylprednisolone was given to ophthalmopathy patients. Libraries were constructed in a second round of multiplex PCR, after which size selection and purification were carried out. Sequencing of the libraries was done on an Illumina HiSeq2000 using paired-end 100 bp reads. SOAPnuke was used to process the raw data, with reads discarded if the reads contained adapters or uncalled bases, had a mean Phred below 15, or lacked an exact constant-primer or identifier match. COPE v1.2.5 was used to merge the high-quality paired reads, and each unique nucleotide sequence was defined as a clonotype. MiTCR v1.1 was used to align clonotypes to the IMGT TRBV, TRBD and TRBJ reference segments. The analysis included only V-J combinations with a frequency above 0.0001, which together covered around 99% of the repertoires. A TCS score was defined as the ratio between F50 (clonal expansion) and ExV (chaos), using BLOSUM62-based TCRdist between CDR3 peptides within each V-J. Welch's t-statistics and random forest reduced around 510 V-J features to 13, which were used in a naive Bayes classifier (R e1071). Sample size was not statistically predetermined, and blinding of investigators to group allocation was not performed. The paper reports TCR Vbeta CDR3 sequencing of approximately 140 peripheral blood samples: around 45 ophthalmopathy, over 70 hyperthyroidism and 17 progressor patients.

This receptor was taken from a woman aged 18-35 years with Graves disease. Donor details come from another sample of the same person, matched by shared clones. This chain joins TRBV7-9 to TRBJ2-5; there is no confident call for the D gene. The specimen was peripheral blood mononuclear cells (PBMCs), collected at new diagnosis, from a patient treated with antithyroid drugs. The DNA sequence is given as TGTGCCAGCAGCCCAATGCGTGAGACCCAGTACTTC. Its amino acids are CASSPMRETQYF.